One sample yielded the 19 T cell receptor beta chains listed below, sequenced in a study of shared clonotypes between healthy human individuals. Clones were sequenced by immunoSEQ multiplex PCR, and TCRdb holds only the in-frame ones, with some missing. Of about 2 million clones listed, 85% to 95% were seen once; the top ten hold under 0.15%. The sequenced sample consisted of naive CD4+ T cells sorted from blood. Subset specified: CD45RA+ positively selected. These receptor sequences come from a man younger than 35 in good health.

CDR3 residues: CASSPRTEEAFF. The CDR3 region has the DNA TGTGCCAGCTCACCGCGGACAGAAGAAGCTTTCTTT. The rearrangement joins TRBV18 to TRBJ1-1, with a tentative D call TRBD1 (6 bases). The CDR3 spans 12 residues. Trimming took 3 bases from V and 8 from J, leaving 10 bases between them. CDR1 KGHSH and CDR2 LQKENI come from the germline V gene. Full variable domain (missing parts from reference TRBV18 and TRBJ1-1): NAGVMQNPRHLVRRRGQEARLRCSPMKGHSHVYWYRQLPEEGLKFMVYLQKENIIDESGMPKERFSAEFPKEGPSILRIQQVVRGDSAAYFCASSPRTEEAFFGQGTRLTVV.

The gene calls are TRBV25-1 and TRBJ1-1, with TRBD1 as a possible D gene (6 bases). Germline V gene lookup returns CDR1 MGHDK and CDR2 SYGVNS. Trimming pared 5 bases from V and 1 base from J, leaving 8 bases between. CDR3 length equals 13 residues. CDR3: CASSLGANTEAFF. Written as DNA, the CDR3 is TGTGCCAGCAGTCTGGGGGCGAACACTGAAGCTTTCTTT. Using reference TRBV25-1 and TRBJ1-1 for the parts outside the CDR3, the full variable domain is EADIYQTPRYLVIGTGKKITLECSQTMGHDKMYWYQQDPGMELHLIHYSYGVNSTEKGDLSSESTVSRIRTEHFPLTLESARPSHTSQYLCASSLGANTEAFFGQGTRLTVV.

The rearrangement links TRBV5-4 to TRBJ1-2, with 8 bases fitting TRBD1. CDR3 size: 14 residues. The V gene end was trimmed by 0 bases and the J gene end by 4 bases; junction bases not matched to a gene: 2. Germline loops: CDR1 SGHNT, CDR2 YYREEE (reference sequence). Here the CDR3 reads CASSLVGTGYGYTF. CDR3 coding DNA: TGTGCCAGCAGCTTGGTTGGGACAGGCTATGGCTACACCTTC.

With regard to this clone: Other DNA sequences in the sample encode the same CDR3. The chain combines TRBV7-2 with TRBJ1-6; D uncertain. V lost 3 bases and J 0 bases, leaving 6 bases between the germline ends. This CDR3 contains 15 residues. Germline CDR1 and CDR2: SGHTA and FQGNSA. CDR3 coding DNA: TGTGCCAGCAGCTTGCAGAGCTCCTATAATTCACCCCTCCACTTT. This codes for CASSLQSSYNSPLHF.

The chain combines TRBV9 with TRBJ2-3, with unresolved D. CDR1 and CDR2 (germline): SGDLS, YYNGEE. The CDR3 is 14 amino acids. V was pared by 0 bases and J by 4 bases, with 9 bases between. Here the CDR3 reads CASSVVGNADTQYF. The CDR3 coding sequence is TGTGCCAGCAGCGTAGTAGGTAACGCAGATACGCAGTATTTT.

The CDR3 nucleotides read TGTGCTAGTGGTTTGGCCCTGGCCGGGGAGAATCAGCCCCAGCATTTT. Amino acid sequence: CASGLALAGENQPQHF. The genes are TRBV12-5 and TRBJ1-5, with D uncertain. This CDR3 region has 16 residues. CDR1 and CDR2 from the germline V gene are LGHNT and FRNRAP. Between the trimmed V and J ends, which lost 1 base and 4 bases, there was a span of 14 bases.

Here the CDR3 DNA reads TGCGCCAGCAGCGAAAACAATGAGCAGTTCTTC. This gives the protein CASSENNEQFF. The V call is TRBV5-1, the J call TRBJ2-1; no clear D. The V and J ends lost 4 bases and 5 bases respectively, with 4 bases between them. Germline values: CDR1 SGHRS, CDR2 YFSETQ. The CDR3 consists of 11 residues.

This clone has a single count. Other DNA sequences in this sample translate to the same CDR3. The rearrangement uses TRBV18 and TRBJ2-3, with D possibly being TRBD2 (6 bases). V shed 6 bases and J shed 3 bases, with 10 bases lying between them. Looked up from germline, CDR1 is KGHSH and CDR2 is LQKENI. This CDR3 is built from 13 residues. In DNA, the CDR3 is TGTGCCAGCTCTAGGGGAGGTACAGATACGCAGTATTTT. This gives the protein CASSRGGTDTQYF.

The chain uses TRBV7-8 and TRBJ2-7; 7 bases fit TRBD1. With 1 base clipped from V and 9 bases from J, the junction kept 9 bases outside the gene matches. CDR1 and CDR2 (germline): SGHVS, FQNEAQ. The CDR3 extends over 14 amino acids. In nucleotides, the CDR3 is TGTGCCAGCAGCTTAGGAGGACAGGTTGGCGGGCAGTACTTC. It yields the protein CASSLGGQVGGQYF.

V gene TRBV7-2 combines with J gene TRBJ2-7; tentative D call: TRBD2 (6 bases). The CDR3 runs 14 residues. Germline CDR1 is SGHTA and CDR2 is FQGNSA. Trimming took 2 bases from V and 2 from J, leaving 10 bases between them. CDR3 protein: CASSLYSSAYEQYF. In DNA form, the CDR3 reads TGTGCCAGCAGCTTATATTCTAGCGCCTACGAGCAGTACTTC.

The CDR3 sequence is CAISDTGQGAPGGYTF. The DNA of the CDR3 is TGTGCCATCAGTGACACGGGACAGGGGGCGCCGGGTGGCTACACCTTC. The chain has TRBV10-3 and TRBJ1-2, with 12 positions matching TRBD1. The CDR3 totals 16 residues. Germline V lookup: CDR1 ENHRY, CDR2 SYGVKD. The V and J ends lost 3 bases and 7 bases, in that order; junction bases with no gene match: 9.

This chain joins TRBV11-2 and TRBJ2-7; 8 nucleotides line up with TRBD1. Germline CDR1 and CDR2: SGHAT and FQNNGV. V was pared by 5 bases and J by 0 bases, with 3 bases of the junction left unmatched. The CDR3 loop spans 14 amino acids. The CDR3 bases are TGTGCCAGCAGCCAAGACAGGGGCTCCTACGAGCAGTACTTC. It codes for CASSQDRGSYEQYF.

The rearrangement joins TRBV6-5 to TRBJ1-2; 7 nucleotides line up with TRBD1. CDR1 is MNHEY and CDR2 is SVGAGI in the germline V gene. The CDR3 totals 15 residues. V lost 4 bases to trimming and J lost 4 bases; unmatched junction nucleotides: 9. CDR3 sequence (DNA): TGTGCCAGCAGTTCTACAGGGACAGCCTTCTATGGCTACACCTTC. It yields the protein CASSSTGTAFYGYTF.

The rearrangement links TRBV5-1 to TRBJ1-5; TRBD1 might be the D (6 bases). Germline values: CDR1 SGHRS, CDR2 YFSETQ. The CDR3 runs to 19 residues. Trimming cost V 1 base and J 2 bases, with 22 bases left between them. The CDR3 loop is CASSLLPPGQGIGNQPQHF. CDR3 coding DNA: TGCGCCAGCAGCTTGTTGCCGCCGGGCCAGGGGATCGGCAATCAGCCCCAGCATTTT.

This rearrangement joins TRBV30 to TRBJ2-3; tentatively, D is TRBD1 (6 bases). The CDR3 loop spans 14 amino acids. The V end was cut by 3 bases, the J end by 2 bases, with 12 bases between. Germline CDR1 GTSNPN, CDR2 SVGIG (reference sequence). This CDR3 is CAWSPGQVTDTQYF. CDR3 sequence (DNA): TGTGCCTGGAGCCCGGGACAAGTCACAGATACGCAGTATTTT.

Here the CDR3 reads CASSPREARPYEQYF. CDR3 DNA sequence: TGCGCCAGCAGCCCGCGAGAAGCGCGCCCCTACGAGCAGTACTTC. The chain couples TRBV5-1 to TRBJ2-7, with D unresolved. Trimming pared 4 bases from V and 2 bases from J, leaving 16 bases between. Germline V gene lookup returns CDR1 SGHRS and CDR2 YFSETQ. The CDR3 covers 15 residues.

This chain joins TRBV4-3 and TRBJ2-7; D is unresolved. The CDR3 runs to 15 residues. Looked up from germline, CDR1 is LGHNA and CDR2 is YSLEER. V lost 4 bases and J 0 bases, leaving 13 bases between the germline ends. The CDR3 region is CASSRRAGSSYEQYF. The CDR3 DNA sequence: TGCGCCAGCAGCCGCCGGGCCGGCAGCTCCTACGAGCAGTACTTC.

A remark on this clone: The same CDR3 also results from other DNA sequences found in this sample. The chain links TRBV20-1 to TRBJ2-5; no clear D gene. Germline CDR1 DFQATT, CDR2 SNEGSKA (reference sequence). V gave up 3 bases and J gave up 4 bases, with 3 bases separating them. The CDR3 has 10 amino acids. CDR3 nucleotides: TGCAGTGCTAGGCGAGAGACCCAGTACTTC. This encodes CSARRETQYF.

The chain links TRBV5-4 to TRBJ2-3, with D perhaps given as TRBD1 or TRBD2 (5 bases each). V lost 0 bases and J lost 3, with 17 bases in between. Per the germline V gene, CDR1 is SGHNT and CDR2 is YYREEE (reference sequence). The CDR3 contains 17 residues. Written as DNA, the CDR3 is TGTGCCAGCAGCTTGGGGGGGAGTACCGGAGTGACAGATACGCAGTATTTT. The encoded protein is CASSLGGSTGVTDTQYF.